Following are 27 T cell receptor beta chains from one sample sequenced in a study of cytomegalovirus exposure and HLA in healthy donors. Both 60 Vbeta primers and 13 Jbeta primers went into the PCR. Profiling relied on immunoSEQ multiplex PCR, and the TCRdb table lists in-frame clones only, not all of them. The sample records 180,000 or so clones, 86% being singletons. Source material: PBMCs. The origin of the receptors is a woman aged 25 to 39 in good health and CMV-seronegative.

J is TRBJ2-1 and V is TRBV6-5; weak D call: TRBD1 (5 bases). The CDR3 consists of 15 residues. Germline values: CDR1 MNHEY, CDR2 SVGAGI. Deletions cut 4 bases from V and 3 bases from J, with 13 bases between. CDR3 bases: TGTGCCAGCAGTTGGGCCTCGACAGACTACAATGAGCAGTTCTTC. This encodes CASSWASTDYNEQFF.

The CDR3 loop is CASSFAVRQYF. Here the CDR3 DNA reads TGTGCCAGCAGTTTTGCGGTTCGGCAGTACTTC. V gene TRBV28 combines with J gene TRBJ2-7; unclear D gene. In germline, CDR1 is MDHEN, CDR2 SYDVKM. V gave up 3 bases and J gave up 9 bases, with 9 bases separating them. This CDR3 has 11 amino acids.

The gene calls are TRBV5-1 and TRBJ2-3; 9 nucleotides line up with TRBD2. The trim removed 4 bases at V and 5 bases at J, leaving 5 bases unmatched. Germline-derived CDR1 and CDR2 are SGHRS and YFSETQ. The CDR3 spans 14 residues. This CDR3 is CASSLRLAEDTQYF. Written as DNA, the CDR3 is TGCGCCAGCAGCCTACGACTAGCGGAAGATACGCAGTATTTT.

The chain couples TRBV9 to TRBJ2-5, with 7 positions matching TRBD1. After removal of 4 bases from V and 4 bases from J, the junction contained 1 base not matched to a gene. Germline CDR1 is SGDLS and CDR2 is YYNGEE. The CDR3 sequence is 12 residues long. The CDR3 nucleotides are TGTGCCAGCAGCCGGGACAGAGAGACCCAGTACTTC. This sequence encodes CASSRDRETQYF.

This chain links TRBV19 with TRBJ2-1; 7 bases are shared with TRBD2. V lost 8 bases and J lost 6; bases outside the gene matches: 4. CDR1 is LNHDA, CDR2 SQIVND, per germline (reference sequence). CDR3 length: 12 amino acids. The CDR3 bases are TGTGCCAGTTCAGCGGGAACCAATGAGCAGTTCTTC. Translated: CASSAGTNEQFF.

The chain is built from TRBV7-9 and TRBJ2-7, with 7 bases that match TRBD1. CDR1 is SEHNR, CDR2 FQNEAQ, per germline (reference sequence). The CDR3 sequence is 15 residues long. V lost 5 bases, J lost 2 bases, and 9 bases stayed unmatched. CDR3: CASSPVRGGPYEQYF. DNA of the CDR3: TGTGCCAGCAGCCCCGTGAGAGGGGGCCCCTACGAGCAGTACTTC. Filled out from reference TRBV7-9 and TRBJ2-7, the complete variable domain reads DTGVSQNPRHKITKRGQNVTFRCDPISEHNRLYWYRQTLGQGPEFLTYFQNEAQLEKSRLLSDRFSAERPKGSFSTLEIQRTEQGDSAMYLCASSPVRGGPYEQYFGPGTRLTVT.

This clone was counted once. The sample contains more than one DNA sequence encoding this CDR3. The chain links TRBV15 to TRBJ2-7; the D gene is possibly TRBD1 (5 bases). The germline V and J ends were trimmed by 0 bases and 4 bases, with 7 bases remaining between them. The CDR3 runs to 13 residues. Germline CDR1 is LNHNV and CDR2 is YYDKDF (reference sequence). CDR3 loop: CATSRDQGYEQYF. CDR3 in DNA: TGTGCCACCAGCAGAGACCAGGGTTACGAGCAGTACTTC. The full variable domain, with the rest looked up from reference TRBV15 and TRBJ2-7, is DAMVIQNPRYQVTQFGKPVTLSCSQTLNHNVMYWYQQKSSQAPKLLFHYYDKDFNNEADTPDNFQSRRPNTSFCFLDIRSPGLGDTAMYLCATSRDQGYEQYFGPGTRLTVT.

The chain combines TRBV7-6 with TRBJ2-1, with 10 nucleotides matching TRBD2. J lost 4 bases, V lost 2 bases, and 5 bases had no gene match. The CDR3 has 16 residues. Germline V gives CDR1 SGHVS, CDR2 FNYEAQ. CDR3 DNA sequence: TGTGCCAGCAGCTTATTTCTAGCGGGAGAATACAATGAGCAGTTCTTC. Its protein product is CASSLFLAGEYNEQFF.

This rearrangement joins TRBV19 to TRBJ1-1; 8 bases are a match to TRBD1. CDR1 LNHDA and CDR2 SQIVND come from the germline V gene (reference sequence). V trimming: 5 bases; J trimming: 10 bases; junction bases outside the gene matches: 15. This CDR3 is 15 amino acids long. The CDR3 here is CASSAQGAVGIGAFF. The CDR3 region has the DNA TGTGCCAGTAGTGCCCAGGGGGCGGTCGGAATTGGAGCTTTCTTT.

The chain uses TRBV6-6 and TRBJ2-1; 9 nucleotides agree with TRBD2. The ends lost 5 bases at V and 4 bases at J; junction bases unmatched: 3. Germline CDR1 and CDR2: MNHNY and SVGAGI (reference sequence). The CDR3 loop spans 14 amino acids. This chain's CDR3 is CASSQTSGYNEQFF. In DNA form, the CDR3 reads TGTGCCAGCAGTCAGACTAGCGGATACAATGAGCAGTTCTTC.

The chain carries TRBV10-3 and TRBJ2-3, with 8 positions matching TRBD2. Per the germline V gene, CDR1 is ENHRY and CDR2 is SYGVKD. CDR3 length equals 15 residues. With V trimmed by 7 bases and J by 1 base, 7 bases remained unmatched. CDR3 amino acids: CAINLSGRGTDTQYF. CDR3 in DNA: TGTGCCATCAACCTAAGCGGGAGAGGCACAGATACGCAGTATTTT.

The rearrangement uses TRBV7-3 and TRBJ2-6; no reliable D call. V lost 8 bases to trimming and J lost 0 bases, with 5 bases between them. There are 13 residues in the CDR3. Germline V gene lookup returns CDR1 SGHTA and CDR2 FQGTGA. The CDR3 nucleotides read TGTGCCAGCTCTTACTCTGGGGCCAACGTCCTGACTTTC. This sequence encodes CASSYSGANVLTF.

This chain joins TRBV7-9 and TRBJ1-1; 9 bases are a match to TRBD1. CDR3 length: 14 residues. Germline V gene data show CDR1 as SEHNR and CDR2 as FQNEAQ (reference sequence). The V segment lost 4 bases and the J segment 3 bases; nucleotides outside the gene matches: 3. The CDR3 sequence is CASSWTGADTEAFF. In DNA, the CDR3 is TGTGCCAGCAGCTGGACAGGGGCGGACACTGAAGCTTTCTTT.

In nucleotides, the CDR3 is TGTGCCAGCAGCTGGGGGGGCGGAGCGGGGGGCTCGTACCAAGAGACCCAGTACTTC. This sequence encodes CASSWGGGAGGSYQETQYF. This chain connects TRBV5-4 to TRBJ2-5, with 9 bases identical to TRBD2. The CDR3 spans 19 residues. V lost 3 bases to trimming and J lost 0 bases; unmatched junction nucleotides: 15. CDR1 is SGHNT and CDR2 is YYREEE in the germline V gene (reference sequence).

This clone was detected only a few times. The chain combines TRBV15 with TRBJ2-5; tentatively, D is TRBD1 (6 bases). The DNA matches TRBJ2-7 better at its end, which makes the J call doubtful. Germline assignment: CDR1 LNHNV and CDR2 YYDKDF (reference sequence). The CDR3 spans 13 residues. CDR3 loop: CATSRPQGYEQYF. The CDR3 nucleotides are TGTGCCACCAGCAGACCTCAGGGGTACGAGCAGTACTTC.

The chain uses TRBV18 and TRBJ1-4; maybe TRBD1 (6 bases). Germline V gives CDR1 KGHSH, CDR2 LQKENI. V shed 4 bases and J shed 2 bases, with 14 bases lying between them. The CDR3 spans 16 residues. The CDR3 is CASSRSGDGTNEKLFF. The CDR3 DNA follows: TGTGCCAGCTCACGCTCAGGGGATGGGACTAATGAAAAACTGTTTTTT.

This chain joins TRBV30 and TRBJ2-4, with 8 bases identical to TRBD1. Per the germline V gene, CDR1 is GTSNPN and CDR2 is SVGIG (reference sequence). V lost 0 bases to trimming and J lost 0 bases; unmatched junction nucleotides: 4. This CDR3 contains 16 residues. The DNA of the CDR3 is TGTGCCTGGAGTGTACAGGGGGGACTAGCCAAAAACATTCAGTACTTC. It is translated as CAWSVQGGLAKNIQYF.

This rearrangement joins TRBV6-1 to TRBJ2-2; D might be TRBD1 (6 bases). This CDR3 region has 16 residues. Trimming left V 2 bases short and J 4 bases short, with 14 bases between. Germline V lookup: CDR1 MNHNS, CDR2 SASEGT. For the CDR3, the DNA is TGTGCCAGCAGTGAAAATGGACAGATATTCACCGGGGAGCTGTTTTTT. It is translated as CASSENGQIFTGELFF.

Only one count was recorded for this clone. The chain uses TRBV5-6 and TRBJ2-7, with TRBD1 matching over 7 bases. V dropped 3 bases and J dropped 7; count of bases not matched to a gene: 13. CDR3 length equals 15 residues. Germline CDR1 and CDR2: SGHDT and YYEEEE. The CDR3 here is CASSSRDSQLGEQYF. In DNA form, the CDR3 reads TGTGCCAGCAGCTCCAGGGACAGCCAGCTCGGGGAGCAGTACTTC.

The chain is built from TRBV11-3 and TRBJ2-1, with 12 bases fitting TRBD2. The CDR3 loop spans 14 amino acids. From germline, CDR1 is SGHNT and CDR2 YENEEA. V gave up 3 bases and J gave up 6 bases; unmatched junction bases: 0. The CDR3 here is CASSLGLAGNEQFF. The CDR3 region has the DNA TGTGCCAGCAGCTTGGGACTAGCGGGCAATGAGCAGTTCTTC.

The chain links TRBV28 to TRBJ2-1, with TRBD2 as a possible D gene (6 bases). Germline CDR1 reads MDHEN; CDR2 reads SYDVKM. Trimming pared 4 bases from V and 9 bases from J, leaving 16 bases between. This CDR3 is 14 amino acids long. The CDR3 reads CASSSPGSGGEQFF. CDR3 nucleotide sequence: TGTGCCAGCAGTTCCCCCGGGTCCGGGGGTGAGCAGTTCTTC.

The chain recombines TRBV10-1 with TRBJ2-7, with D perhaps TRBD1 (5 bases). Germline CDR1 reads WNHNN; CDR2 reads SYGVQD (reference sequence). V shed 2 bases and J shed 4 bases, with 9 bases lying between them. This CDR3 spans 13 amino acids. The CDR3 loop is CASSERGRYEQYF. The CDR3 DNA is TGCGCCAGCAGTGAGAGGGGTCGTTACGAGCAGTACTTC.

The chain carries TRBV18 and TRBJ2-7; 9 nucleotides line up with TRBD1. The CDR3 length is 15 residues. The junction had 4 bases not matched to a gene; V was cut back by 2 bases and J by 2 bases. Germline assignment: CDR1 KGHSH and CDR2 LQKENI. Written as DNA, the CDR3 is TGTGCCAGCTCACCAGAGACAGGGGGGGCCTACGAGCAGTACTTC. This sequence encodes CASSPETGGAYEQYF.

This clone was counted a single time. Other DNA sequences in this sample translate to the same CDR3. The chain carries TRBV15 and TRBJ1-1; no reliable D call. The V and J ends lost 1 base and 5 bases respectively, with 8 bases between them. Germline V gives CDR1 LNHNV, CDR2 YYDKDF (reference sequence). The CDR3 covers 13 residues. The CDR3 here is CATSRAGGTEAFF. In DNA, the CDR3 is TGTGCCACCAGCAGAGCAGGAGGGACTGAAGCTTTCTTT. Full variable domain (remainder filled in from reference TRBV15 and TRBJ1-1): DAMVIQNPRYQVTQFGKPVTLSCSQTLNHNVMYWYQQKSSQAPKLLFHYYDKDFNNEADTPDNFQSRRPNTSFCFLDIRSPGLGDTAMYLCATSRAGGTEAFFGQGTRLTVV.

This rearrangement joins TRBV5-5 to TRBJ1-2; D unclear. V was trimmed by 4 bases and J by 4 bases, leaving 14 bases between them. This CDR3 region has 14 residues. CDR1 and CDR2 from the germline V gene are SGHKS and YYEKEE (reference sequence). CDR3 region: CASSETLAGYGYTF. For the CDR3, the DNA is TGTGCCAGCAGCGAGACATTGGCGGGCTATGGCTACACCTTC.

The rearrangement uses TRBV30 and TRBJ2-7; TRBD2 might be the D (6 bases). The CDR3 is made up of 11 amino acids. Germline loops: CDR1 GTSNPN, CDR2 SVGIG (reference sequence). Trimming shortened V by 2 bases and J by 6 bases, and 8 bases separated the two germline ends. The CDR3 nucleotides are TGTGCCTGGAGTTCCGGGGGCGAGCAGTACTTC. This encodes CAWSSGGEQYF.

V gene TRBV2 combines with J gene TRBJ1-5; the match to TRBD1 covers 8 bases. After removal of 6 bases from V and 0 bases from J, the junction contained 4 bases not matched to a gene. This CDR3 has 15 amino acids. Germline CDR1 SNHLY, CDR2 FYNNEI. The CDR3 loop reads CASSLDRASNQPQHF. In DNA form, the CDR3 reads TGTGCCAGCAGCCTGGACAGGGCTAGCAATCAGCCCCAGCATTTT.